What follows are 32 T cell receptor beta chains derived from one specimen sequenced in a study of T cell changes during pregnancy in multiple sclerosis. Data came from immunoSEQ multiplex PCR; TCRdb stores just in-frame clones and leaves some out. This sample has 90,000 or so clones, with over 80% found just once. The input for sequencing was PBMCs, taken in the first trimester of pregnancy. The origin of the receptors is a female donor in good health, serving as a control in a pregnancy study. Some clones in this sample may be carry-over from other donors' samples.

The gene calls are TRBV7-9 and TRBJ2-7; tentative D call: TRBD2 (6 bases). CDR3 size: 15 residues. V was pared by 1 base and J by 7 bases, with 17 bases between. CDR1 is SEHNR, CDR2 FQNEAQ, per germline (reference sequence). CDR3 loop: CASSLEPAAEGEQYF. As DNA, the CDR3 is TGTGCCAGCAGCTTAGAACCAGCGGCGGAGGGTGAGCAGTACTTC.

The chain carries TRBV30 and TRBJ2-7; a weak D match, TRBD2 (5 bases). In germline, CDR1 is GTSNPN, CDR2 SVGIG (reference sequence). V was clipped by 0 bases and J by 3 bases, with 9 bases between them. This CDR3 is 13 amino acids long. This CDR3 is CAWSVNGDYEQYF. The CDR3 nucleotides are TGTGCCTGGAGTGTTAACGGGGACTACGAGCAGTACTTC.

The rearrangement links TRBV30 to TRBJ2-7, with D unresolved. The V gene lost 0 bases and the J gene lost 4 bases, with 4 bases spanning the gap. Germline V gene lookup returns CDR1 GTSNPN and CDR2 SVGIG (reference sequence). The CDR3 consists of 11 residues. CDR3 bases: TGTGCCTGGAGTGTAACTTACGAGCAGTACTTC. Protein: CAWSVTYEQYF.

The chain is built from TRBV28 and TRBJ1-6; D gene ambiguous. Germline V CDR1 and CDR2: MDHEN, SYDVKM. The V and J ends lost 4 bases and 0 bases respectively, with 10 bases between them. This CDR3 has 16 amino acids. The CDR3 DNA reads TGTGCCAGCAGTTACGGGTCGAGCTCCTATAATTCACCCCTCCACTTT. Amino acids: CASSYGSSSYNSPLHF.

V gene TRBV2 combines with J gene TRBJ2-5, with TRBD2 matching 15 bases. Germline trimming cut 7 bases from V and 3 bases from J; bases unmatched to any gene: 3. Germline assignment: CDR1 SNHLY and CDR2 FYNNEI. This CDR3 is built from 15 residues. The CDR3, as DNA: TGTGCCAGCATCTGGACTAGCGGGGGGGAAGAGACCCAGTACTTC. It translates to CASIWTSGGEETQYF. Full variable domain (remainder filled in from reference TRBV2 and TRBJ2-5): EPEVTQTPSHQVTQMGQEVILRCVPISNHLYFYWYRQILGQKVEFLVSFYNNEISEKSEIFDDQFSVERPDGSNFTLKIRSTKLEDSAMYFCASIWTSGGEETQYFGPGTRLLVL.

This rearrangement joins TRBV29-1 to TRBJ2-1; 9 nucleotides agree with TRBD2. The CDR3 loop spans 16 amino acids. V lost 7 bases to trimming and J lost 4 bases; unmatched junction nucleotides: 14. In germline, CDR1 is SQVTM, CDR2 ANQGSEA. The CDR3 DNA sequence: TGCAGCGCCTCCGGGGGTAGCGGGAGTATTTACAATGAGCAGTTCTTC. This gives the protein CSASGGSGSIYNEQFF.

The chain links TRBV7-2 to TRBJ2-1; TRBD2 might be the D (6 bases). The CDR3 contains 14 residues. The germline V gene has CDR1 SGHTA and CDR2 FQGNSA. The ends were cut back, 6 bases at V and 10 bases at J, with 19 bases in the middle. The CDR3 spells CASRGGERRREQFF. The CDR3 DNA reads TGTGCCAGCAGGGGAGGTGAGCGCCGCAGGGAGCAGTTCTTC.

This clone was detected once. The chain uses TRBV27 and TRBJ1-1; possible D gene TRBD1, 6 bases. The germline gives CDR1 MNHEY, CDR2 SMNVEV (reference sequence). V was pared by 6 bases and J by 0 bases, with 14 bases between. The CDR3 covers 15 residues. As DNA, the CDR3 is TGTGCCAGCAGGCCCGGGGGGGCCCTGAACACTGAAGCTTTCTTT. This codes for CASRPGGALNTEAFF.

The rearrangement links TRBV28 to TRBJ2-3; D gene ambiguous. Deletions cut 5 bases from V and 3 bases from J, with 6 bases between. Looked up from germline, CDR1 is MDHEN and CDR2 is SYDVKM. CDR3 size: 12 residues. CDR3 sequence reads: CASSPPTDTQYF. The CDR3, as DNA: TGTGCCAGCAGTCCCCCGACAGATACGCAGTATTTT. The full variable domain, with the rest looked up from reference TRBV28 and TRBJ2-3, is DVKVTQSSRYLVKRTGEKVFLECVQDMDHENMFWYRQDPGLGLRLIYFSYDVKMKEKGDIPEGYSVSREKKERFSLILESASTNQTSMYLCASSPPTDTQYFGPGTRLTVL.

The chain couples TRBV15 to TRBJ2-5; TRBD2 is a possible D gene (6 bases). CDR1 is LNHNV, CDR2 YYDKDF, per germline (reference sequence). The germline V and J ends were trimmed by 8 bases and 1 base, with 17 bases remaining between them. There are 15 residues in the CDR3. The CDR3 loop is CATYNPGVGQETQYF. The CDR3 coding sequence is TGTGCCACCTACAACCCGGGAGTTGGCCAAGAGACCCAGTACTTC.

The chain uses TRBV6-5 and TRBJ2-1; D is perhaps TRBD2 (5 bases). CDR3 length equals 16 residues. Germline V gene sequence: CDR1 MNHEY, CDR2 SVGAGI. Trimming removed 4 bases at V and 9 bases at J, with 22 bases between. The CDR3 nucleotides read TGTGCCAGCAGTTCTCTATCGGTAGCGAAGGTAGTTGAGCAGTTCTTC. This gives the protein CASSSLSVAKVVEQFF.

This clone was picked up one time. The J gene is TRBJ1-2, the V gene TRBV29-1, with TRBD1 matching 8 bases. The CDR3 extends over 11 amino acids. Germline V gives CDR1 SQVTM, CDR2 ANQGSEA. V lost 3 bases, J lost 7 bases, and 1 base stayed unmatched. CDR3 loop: CSVEGTGGYTF. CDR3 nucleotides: TGCAGCGTTGAGGGGACAGGTGGCTACACCTTC.

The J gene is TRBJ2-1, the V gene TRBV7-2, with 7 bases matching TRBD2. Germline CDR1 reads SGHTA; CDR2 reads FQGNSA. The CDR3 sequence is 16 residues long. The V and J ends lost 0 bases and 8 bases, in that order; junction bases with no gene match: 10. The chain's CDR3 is CASSLAGATSRHEQFF. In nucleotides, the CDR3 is TGTGCCAGCAGCTTAGCCGGTGCGACTAGCAGACATGAGCAGTTCTTC.

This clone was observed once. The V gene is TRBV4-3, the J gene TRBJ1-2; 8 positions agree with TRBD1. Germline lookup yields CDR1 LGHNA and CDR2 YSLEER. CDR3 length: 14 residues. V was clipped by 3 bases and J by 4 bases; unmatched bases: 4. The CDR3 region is CASSHEGQVYGYTF. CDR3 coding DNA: TGCGCCAGCAGCCATGAGGGACAGGTCTATGGCTACACCTTC.

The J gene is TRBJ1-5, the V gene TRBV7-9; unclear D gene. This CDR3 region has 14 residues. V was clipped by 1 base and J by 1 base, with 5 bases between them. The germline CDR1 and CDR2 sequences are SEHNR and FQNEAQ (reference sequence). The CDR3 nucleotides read TGTGCCAGCAGCTTAGAGAGGAGCAATCAGCCCCAGCATTTT. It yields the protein CASSLERSNQPQHF.

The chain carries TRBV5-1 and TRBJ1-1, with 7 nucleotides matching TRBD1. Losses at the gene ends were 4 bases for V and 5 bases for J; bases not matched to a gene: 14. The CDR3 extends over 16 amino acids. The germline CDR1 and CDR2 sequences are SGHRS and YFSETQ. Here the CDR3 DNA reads TGCGCCAGCAGCGGTGGGTTTGACAGGGAGGAAACTGAAGCTTTCTTT. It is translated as CASSGGFDREETEAFF. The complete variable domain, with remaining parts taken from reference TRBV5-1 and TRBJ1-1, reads KAGVTQTPRYLIKTRGQQVTLSCSPISGHRSVSWYQQTPGQGLQFLFEYFSETQRNKGNFPGRFSGRQFSNSRSEMNVSTLELGDSALYLCASSGGFDREETEAFFGQGTRLTVV.

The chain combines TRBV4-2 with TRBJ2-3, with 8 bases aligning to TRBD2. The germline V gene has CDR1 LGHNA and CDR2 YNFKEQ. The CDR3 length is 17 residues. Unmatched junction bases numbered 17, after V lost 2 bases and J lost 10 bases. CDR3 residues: CASSQLALSGGLFPQYF. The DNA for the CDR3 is TGTGCCAGCAGCCAACTTGCCCTGAGCGGGGGCTTATTTCCGCAGTATTTT.

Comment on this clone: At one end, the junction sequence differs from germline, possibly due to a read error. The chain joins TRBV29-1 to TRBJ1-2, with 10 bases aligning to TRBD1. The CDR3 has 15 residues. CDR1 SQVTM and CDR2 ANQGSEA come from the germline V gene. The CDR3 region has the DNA TGCAGCGTCCTAATTTGGGACAGGGGAGACTACGGCTACACCTTC. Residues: CSVLIWDRGDYGYTF.

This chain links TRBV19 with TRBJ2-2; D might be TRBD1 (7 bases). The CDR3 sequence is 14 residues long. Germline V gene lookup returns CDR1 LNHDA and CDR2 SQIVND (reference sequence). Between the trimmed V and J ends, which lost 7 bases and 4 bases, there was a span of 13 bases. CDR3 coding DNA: TGTGCCAGTACGGAGGGGGCGCGCACCGGGGAGCTGTTTTTT. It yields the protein CASTEGARTGELFF.

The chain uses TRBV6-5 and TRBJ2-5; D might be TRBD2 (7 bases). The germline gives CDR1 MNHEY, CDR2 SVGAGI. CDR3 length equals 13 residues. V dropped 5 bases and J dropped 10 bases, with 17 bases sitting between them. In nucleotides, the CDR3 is TGTGCCAGCAGTATATACGAGGGGGAGGGCCAGTACTTC. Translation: CASSIYEGEGQYF.

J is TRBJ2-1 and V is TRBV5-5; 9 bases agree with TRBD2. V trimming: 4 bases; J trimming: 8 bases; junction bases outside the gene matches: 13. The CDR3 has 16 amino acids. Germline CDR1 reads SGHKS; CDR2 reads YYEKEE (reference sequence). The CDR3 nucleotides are TGTGCCAGCAGCGCCTCGGCGACTAGCGGTCCTGATGAGCAGTTCTTC. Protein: CASSASATSGPDEQFF.

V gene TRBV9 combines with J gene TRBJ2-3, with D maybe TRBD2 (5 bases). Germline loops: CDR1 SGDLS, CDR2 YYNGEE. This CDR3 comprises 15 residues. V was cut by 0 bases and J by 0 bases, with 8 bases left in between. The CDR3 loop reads CASSVGTHSTDTQYF. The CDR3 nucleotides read TGTGCCAGCAGCGTAGGGACTCACAGCACAGATACGCAGTATTTT.

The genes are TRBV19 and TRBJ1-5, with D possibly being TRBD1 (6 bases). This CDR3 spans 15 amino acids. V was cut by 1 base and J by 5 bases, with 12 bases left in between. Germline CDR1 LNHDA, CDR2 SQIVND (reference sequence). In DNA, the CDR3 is TGTGCCAGTAGTATAGTCCCAGGGGTCTATCAGCCCCAGCATTTT. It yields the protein CASSIVPGVYQPQHF.

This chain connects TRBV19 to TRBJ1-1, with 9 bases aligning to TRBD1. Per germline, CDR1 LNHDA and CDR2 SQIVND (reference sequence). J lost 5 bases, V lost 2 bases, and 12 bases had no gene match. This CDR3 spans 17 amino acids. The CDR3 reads CASSIFWDRAEGTEAFF. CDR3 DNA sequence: TGTGCCAGTAGTATATTTTGGGACAGGGCCGAGGGTACTGAAGCTTTCTTT.

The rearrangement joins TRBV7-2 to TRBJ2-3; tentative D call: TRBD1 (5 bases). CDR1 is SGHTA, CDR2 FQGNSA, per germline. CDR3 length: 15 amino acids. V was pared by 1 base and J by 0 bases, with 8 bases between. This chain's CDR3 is CASSLDRQSTDTQYF. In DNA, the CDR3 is TGTGCCAGCAGCTTAGATAGACAGAGCACAGATACGCAGTATTTT.

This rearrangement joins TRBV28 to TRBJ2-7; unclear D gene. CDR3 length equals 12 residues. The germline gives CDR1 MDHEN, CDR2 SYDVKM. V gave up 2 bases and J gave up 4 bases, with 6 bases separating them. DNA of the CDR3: TGTGCCAGCAGTTTACCTCGTTACGAGCAGTACTTC. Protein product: CASSLPRYEQYF. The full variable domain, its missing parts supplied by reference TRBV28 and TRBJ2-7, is DVKVTQSSRYLVKRTGEKVFLECVQDMDHENMFWYRQDPGLGLRLIYFSYDVKMKEKGDIPEGYSVSREKKERFSLILESASTNQTSMYLCASSLPRYEQYFGPGTRLTVT.

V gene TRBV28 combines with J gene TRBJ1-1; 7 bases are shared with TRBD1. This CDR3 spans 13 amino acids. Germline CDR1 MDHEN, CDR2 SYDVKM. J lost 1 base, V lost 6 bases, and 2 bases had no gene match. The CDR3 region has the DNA TGTGCCAGCAGGGGACAGCCGAACACTGAAGCTTTCTTT. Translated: CASRGQPNTEAFF.

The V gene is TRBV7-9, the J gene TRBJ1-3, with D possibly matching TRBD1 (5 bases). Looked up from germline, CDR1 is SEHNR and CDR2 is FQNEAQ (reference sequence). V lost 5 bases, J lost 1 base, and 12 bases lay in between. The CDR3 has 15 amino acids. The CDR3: CASSPGAGSGNTIYF. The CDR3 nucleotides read TGTGCCAGCAGCCCAGGAGCAGGGTCTGGAAACACCATATATTTT.

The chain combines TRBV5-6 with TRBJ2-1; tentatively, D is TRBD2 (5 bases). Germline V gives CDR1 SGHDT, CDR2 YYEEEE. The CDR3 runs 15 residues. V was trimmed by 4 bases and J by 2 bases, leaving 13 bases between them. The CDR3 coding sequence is TGTGCCAGCAGCGATAAGCGGACCCCCTACAATGAGCAGTTCTTC. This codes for CASSDKRTPYNEQFF.

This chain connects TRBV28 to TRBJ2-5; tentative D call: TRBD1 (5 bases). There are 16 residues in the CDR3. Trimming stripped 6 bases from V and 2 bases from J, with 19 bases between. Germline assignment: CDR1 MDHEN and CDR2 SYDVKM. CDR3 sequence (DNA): TGTGCCAGCAGATTGGACACCTCGGTGGGGCAAGAGACCCAGTACTTC. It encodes CASRLDTSVGQETQYF. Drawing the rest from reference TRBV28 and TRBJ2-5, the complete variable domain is DVKVTQSSRYLVKRTGEKVFLECVQDMDHENMFWYRQDPGLGLRLIYFSYDVKMKEKGDIPEGYSVSREKKERFSLILESASTNQTSMYLCASRLDTSVGQETQYFGPGTRLLVL.

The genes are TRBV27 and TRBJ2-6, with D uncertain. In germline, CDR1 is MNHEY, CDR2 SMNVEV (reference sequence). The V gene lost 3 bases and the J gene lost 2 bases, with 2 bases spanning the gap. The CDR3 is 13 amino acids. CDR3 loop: CASSFTGANVLTF. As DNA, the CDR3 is TGTGCCAGCAGTTTTACTGGGGCCAACGTCCTGACTTTC.

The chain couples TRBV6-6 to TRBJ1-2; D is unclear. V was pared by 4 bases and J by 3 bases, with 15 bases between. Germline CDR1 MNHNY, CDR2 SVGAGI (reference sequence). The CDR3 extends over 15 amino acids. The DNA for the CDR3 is TGTGCCAGCAGTTCTACCGACACCCCCTACTATGGCTACACCTTC. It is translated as CASSSTDTPYYGYTF.